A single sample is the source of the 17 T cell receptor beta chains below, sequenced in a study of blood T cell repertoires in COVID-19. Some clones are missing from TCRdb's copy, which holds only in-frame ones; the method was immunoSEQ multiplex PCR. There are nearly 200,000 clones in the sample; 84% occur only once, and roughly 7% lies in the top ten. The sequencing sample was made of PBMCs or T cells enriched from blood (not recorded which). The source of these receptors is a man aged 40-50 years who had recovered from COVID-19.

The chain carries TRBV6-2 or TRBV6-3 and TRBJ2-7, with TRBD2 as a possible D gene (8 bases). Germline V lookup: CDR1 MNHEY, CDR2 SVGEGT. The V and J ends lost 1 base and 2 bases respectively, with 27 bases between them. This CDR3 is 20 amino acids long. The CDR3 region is CASSYFTGATAGALPYEQYF. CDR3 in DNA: TGTGCCAGCAGTTACTTTACAGGGGCGACAGCGGGGGCCCTTCCCTACGAGCAGTACTTC.

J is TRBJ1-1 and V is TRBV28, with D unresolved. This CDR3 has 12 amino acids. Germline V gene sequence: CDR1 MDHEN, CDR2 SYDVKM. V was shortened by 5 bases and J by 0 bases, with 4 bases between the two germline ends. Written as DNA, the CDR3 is TGTGCCAGCAGTCTTCTGAACACTGAAGCTTTCTTT. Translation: CASSLLNTEAFF.

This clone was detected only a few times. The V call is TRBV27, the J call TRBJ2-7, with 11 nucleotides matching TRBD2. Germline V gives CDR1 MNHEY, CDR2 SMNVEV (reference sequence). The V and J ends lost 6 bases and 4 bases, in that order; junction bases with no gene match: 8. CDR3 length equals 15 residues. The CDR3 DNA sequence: TGTGCCAGCAGCTACGGGACTAGCGGAAGTTACGAGCAGTACTTC. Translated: CASSYGTSGSYEQYF.

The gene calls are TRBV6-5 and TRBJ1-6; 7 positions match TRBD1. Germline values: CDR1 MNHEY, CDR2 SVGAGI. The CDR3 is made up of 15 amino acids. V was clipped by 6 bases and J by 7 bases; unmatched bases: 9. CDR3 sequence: CASRIARQGNSPLHF. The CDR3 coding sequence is TGTGCCAGCAGGATAGCAAGACAGGGAAATTCACCCCTCCACTTT.

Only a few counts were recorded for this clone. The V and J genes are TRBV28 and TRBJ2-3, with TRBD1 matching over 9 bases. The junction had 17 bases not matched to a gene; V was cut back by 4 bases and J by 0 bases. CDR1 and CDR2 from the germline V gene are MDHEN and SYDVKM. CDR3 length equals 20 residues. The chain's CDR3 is CASSSKYDRGTGTSTDTQYF. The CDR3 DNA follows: TGTGCCAGCAGTTCTAAATATGACAGGGGGACGGGAACTAGCACAGATACGCAGTATTTT.

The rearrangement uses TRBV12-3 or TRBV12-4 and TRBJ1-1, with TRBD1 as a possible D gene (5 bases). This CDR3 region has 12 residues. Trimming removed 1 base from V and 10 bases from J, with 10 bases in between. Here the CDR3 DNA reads TGTGCCAGCAGTTTAGGGCCGCAGGGAGCTTTCTTT. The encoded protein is CASSLGPQGAFF.

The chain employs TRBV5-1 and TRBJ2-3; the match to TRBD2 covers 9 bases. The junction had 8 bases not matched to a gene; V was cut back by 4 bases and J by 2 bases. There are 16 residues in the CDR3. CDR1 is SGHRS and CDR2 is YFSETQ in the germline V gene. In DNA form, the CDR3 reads TGCGCCAGCAGCCATACTCTAGCGGGGCTCACAGATACGCAGTATTTT. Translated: CASSHTLAGLTDTQYF.

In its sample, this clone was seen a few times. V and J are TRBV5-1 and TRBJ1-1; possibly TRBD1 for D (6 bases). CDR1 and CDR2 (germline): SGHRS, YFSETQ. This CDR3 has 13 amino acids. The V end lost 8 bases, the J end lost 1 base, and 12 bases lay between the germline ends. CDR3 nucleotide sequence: TGCGCCAGTGGGGCAGGGGCGAACACTGAAGCTTTCTTT. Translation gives CASGAGANTEAFF.

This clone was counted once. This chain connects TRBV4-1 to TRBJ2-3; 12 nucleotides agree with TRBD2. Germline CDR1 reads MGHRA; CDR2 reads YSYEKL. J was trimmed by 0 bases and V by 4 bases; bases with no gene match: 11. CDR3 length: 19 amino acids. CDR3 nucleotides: TGCGCCAGCAGCCGCTCGGCGGGTCTAGCGGGGGGGAGCACAGATACGCAGTATTTT. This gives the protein CASSRSAGLAGGSTDTQYF.

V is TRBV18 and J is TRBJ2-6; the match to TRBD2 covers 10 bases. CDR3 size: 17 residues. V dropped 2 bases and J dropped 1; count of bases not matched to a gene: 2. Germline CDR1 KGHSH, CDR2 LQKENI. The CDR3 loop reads CASSPSTSGSGANVLTF. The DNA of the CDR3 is TGTGCCAGCTCACCATCGACTAGCGGGTCTGGGGCCAACGTCCTGACTTTC.

The CDR3 nucleotides read TGTGCCAGCATCGACAGGACCCGGAATGGCTACACCTTC. Amino acids: CASIDRTRNGYTF. This chain connects TRBV28 to TRBJ1-2; the D gene is possibly TRBD1 (6 bases). The CDR3 consists of 13 residues. Trimming removed 7 bases from V and 6 bases from J, with 15 bases in between. Germline CDR1 is MDHEN and CDR2 is SYDVKM.

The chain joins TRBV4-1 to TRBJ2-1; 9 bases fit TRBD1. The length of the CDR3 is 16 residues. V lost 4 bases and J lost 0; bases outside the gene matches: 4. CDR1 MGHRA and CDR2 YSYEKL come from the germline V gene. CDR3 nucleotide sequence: TGCGCCAGCAGCCCGCAACAGGGGGCCTCCTACAATGAGCAGTTCTTC. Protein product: CASSPQQGASYNEQFF.

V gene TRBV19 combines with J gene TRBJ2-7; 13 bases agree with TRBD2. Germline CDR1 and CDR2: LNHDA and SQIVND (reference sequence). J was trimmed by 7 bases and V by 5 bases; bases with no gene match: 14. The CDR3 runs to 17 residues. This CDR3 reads CASSPRTGTSGVKEQYF. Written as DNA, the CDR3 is TGTGCCAGTAGTCCAAGAACCGGGACTAGCGGGGTGAAAGAGCAGTACTTC. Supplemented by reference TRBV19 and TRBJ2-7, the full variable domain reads DGGITQSPKYLFRKEGQNVTLSCEQNLNHDAMYWYRQDPGQGLRLIYYSQIVNDFQKGDIAEGYSVSREKKESFPLTVTSAQKNPTAFYLCASSPRTGTSGVKEQYFGPGTRLTVT.

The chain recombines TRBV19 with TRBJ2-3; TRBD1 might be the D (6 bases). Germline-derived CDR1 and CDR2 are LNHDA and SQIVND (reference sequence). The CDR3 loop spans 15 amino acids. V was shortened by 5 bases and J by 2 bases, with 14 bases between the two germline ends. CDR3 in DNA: TGTGCCAGTAGTCTTATCTGGACAGCCACAGATACGCAGTATTTT. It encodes CASSLIWTATDTQYF.

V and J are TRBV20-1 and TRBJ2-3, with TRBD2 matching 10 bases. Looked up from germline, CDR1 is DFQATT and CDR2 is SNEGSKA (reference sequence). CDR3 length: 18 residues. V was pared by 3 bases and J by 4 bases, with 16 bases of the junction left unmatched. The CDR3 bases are TGCAGTGCTAGTCCTTCAGCCTACAGCGGGGGGGTTCCAGATACGCAGTATTTT. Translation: CSASPSAYSGGVPDTQYF.

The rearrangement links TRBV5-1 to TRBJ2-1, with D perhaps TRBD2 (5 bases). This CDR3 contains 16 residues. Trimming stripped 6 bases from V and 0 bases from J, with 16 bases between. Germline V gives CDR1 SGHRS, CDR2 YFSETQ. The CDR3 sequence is CASNPGDTSSYNEQFF. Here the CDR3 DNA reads TGCGCCAGCAACCCCGGTGACACTAGCTCCTACAATGAGCAGTTCTTC.

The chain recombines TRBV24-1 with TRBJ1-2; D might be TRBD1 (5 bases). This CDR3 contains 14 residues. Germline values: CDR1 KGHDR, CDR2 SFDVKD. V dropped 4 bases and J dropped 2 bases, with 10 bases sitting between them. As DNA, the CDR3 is TGTGCCACCAGTGAGTCACAGGTAAACTATGGCTACACCTTC. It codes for CATSESQVNYGYTF.